This T cell receptor beta chain is drawn from a study of blood T cell repertoires in COVID-19. At the level of the study: The origin of the acute and convalescent COVID-19 samples was the United States, Italy and Spain. PBMCs, B-cell-depleted T cells, or T cells were the source of the cDNA or gDNA that made up the material.

Authors' processing steps: The authors estimated nucleated cell counts from reference gene primer amplification. The data were produced by immunoSEQ multiplex PCR, yet TCRdb's version contains in-frame clones alone and is incomplete. That table furnishes V, J and clone size, whereas the DNA furnished D and trimming. The sample shows approximately 250,000 clones, roughly 86% of them seen only once. The CDR3 consists of 13 residues. Germline values: CDR1 SGHNT, CDR2 YYREEE (reference sequence). The V end lost 4 bases, the J end lost 7 bases, and 12 bases lay between the germline ends. Patients at the Seattle site were enrolled during active infection and followed longitudinally.

This TCR came from a woman aged 60-75 years with COVID-19, enrolled during active disease. Input material: peripheral blood. The rearrangement joins TRBV5-4 to TRBJ2-4; D possibly corresponds to TRBD2 (5 bases). The CDR3 DNA is TGTGCCAGCAGCCCCCGGGGAGCGAACATTCAGTACTTC. It translates to CASSPRGANIQYF.